The next 25 T cell receptor beta chains were all read from a single sample in a study of blood T cell repertoires in COVID-19. TCRdb's table, derived via immunoSEQ multiplex PCR, lists solely in-frame clones and lacks some. The sample includes tens of thousands of clones, 87% of them seen just once. Sequencing was performed on peripheral blood. The source is a woman in her fifties or sixties with active or convalescent COVID-19.

The rearrangement links TRBV7-2 to TRBJ2-5; D perhaps matches TRBD2 (5 bases). The CDR3 is made up of 15 amino acids. Germline CDR1 SGHTA, CDR2 FQGNSA. V lost 5 bases, J lost 4 bases, and 17 bases lay in between. The chain's CDR3 is CASSLEGFSGETQYF. The CDR3 nucleotides read TGTGCCAGCAGCCTCGAGGGCTTCTCCGGAGAGACCCAGTACTTC.

The rearrangement uses TRBV9 and TRBJ2-3; TRBD2 matches 10 bases. The CDR3 runs 18 residues. With 4 bases clipped from V and 0 bases from J, the junction kept 11 bases outside the gene matches. The germline gives CDR1 SGDLS, CDR2 YYNGEE. CDR3 nucleotides: TGTGCCAGCAGCCTCCGGACTAGCGGATTTACTAGCACAGATACGCAGTATTTT. Translated: CASSLRTSGFTSTDTQYF.

The chain carries TRBV14 and TRBJ1-4; D gene uncertain. The CDR3 consists of 17 residues. CDR1 is SGHDN and CDR2 is FVKESK in the germline V gene. V was pared by 6 bases and J by 0 bases, with 17 bases between. CDR3 nucleotides: TGTGCCAGCAGGGGCGAGGGAAAGAGAGCAACTAATGAAAAACTGTTTTTT. It translates to CASRGEGKRATNEKLFF. The full variable domain, with the rest looked up from reference TRBV14 and TRBJ1-4, is EAGVTQFPSHSVIEKGQTVTLRCDPISGHDNLYWYRRVMGKEIKFLLHFVKESKQDESGMPNNRFLAERTGGTYSTLKVQPAELEDSGVYFCASRGEGKRATNEKLFFGSGTQLSVL.

This chain links TRBV6-5 with TRBJ1-1, with a weak D call TRBD1 (6 bases). Germline CDR1 and CDR2: MNHEY and SVGAGI. V was pared by 7 bases and J by 0 bases, with 15 bases between. The CDR3 length is 15 residues. The CDR3 here is CASTPGGGLNTEAFF. The CDR3 DNA reads as TGTGCCAGCACTCCGGGAGGGGGACTGAACACTGAAGCTTTCTTT.

The chain has TRBV19 and TRBJ2-1; the D gene is possibly TRBD2 (6 bases). The germline V gene has CDR1 LNHDA and CDR2 SQIVND (reference sequence). This CDR3 is built from 14 residues. Between the trimmed V and J ends, which lost 7 bases and 4 bases, there was a span of 14 bases. This CDR3 is CASTHGGIYNEQFF. The CDR3 bases are TGTGCCAGTACCCATGGGGGGATATACAATGAGCAGTTCTTC.

The V call is TRBV7-2, the J call TRBJ1-2, with TRBD1 matching over 11 bases. CDR1 and CDR2 from the germline V gene are SGHTA and FQGNSA. This CDR3 is 17 amino acids long. V was pared by 2 bases and J by 7 bases, with 12 bases of the junction left unmatched. The DNA of the CDR3 is TGTGCCAGCAGCTTACGGTTTACGGACAGGGGGCGGGGTGGCTACACCTTC. This gives the protein CASSLRFTDRGRGGYTF.

This chain links TRBV5-5 with TRBJ2-7, with 7 nucleotides matching TRBD1. V trimming: 0 bases; J trimming: 3 bases; junction bases outside the gene matches: 9. The CDR3 totals 16 residues. CDR1 SGHKS and CDR2 YYEKEE come from the germline V gene (reference sequence). The DNA of the CDR3 is TGTGCCAGCAGCTTGGCCCGACAGGGTAAGGGCTACGAGCAGTACTTC. Translation: CASSLARQGKGYEQYF.

This chain uses TRBV19 with TRBJ1-1; D unclear. This CDR3 has 14 residues. Trimming pared 1 base from V and 5 bases from J, leaving 11 bases between. CDR1 and CDR2 from the germline V gene are LNHDA and SQIVND (reference sequence). The CDR3 coding sequence is TGTGCCAGTAGTATAGGGGCCGGTCGGACTGAAGCTTTCTTT. Translation gives CASSIGAGRTEAFF.

The J gene is TRBJ2-1, the V gene TRBV20-1; tentatively, D is TRBD1 (5 bases). Trimming removed 5 bases at V and 7 bases at J, with 9 bases between. The CDR3 covers 11 residues. The germline CDR1 and CDR2 sequences are DFQATT and SNEGSKA (reference sequence). The CDR3 sequence: CSAASGNEQFF. The CDR3 DNA follows: TGCAGTGCTGCTTCAGGGAATGAGCAGTTCTTC.

The chain recombines TRBV21-1 with TRBJ2-2; the D call TRBD2 from the table was never checked on the DNA. TRBV21-1 is annotated as a pseudogene. This CDR3 comprises 18 residues. This chain's CDR3 is CASSKSHGLAGGPGELFF. The CDR3 DNA reads as TGTGCCAGCAGCAAATCTCACGGACTAGCGGGGGGGCCCGGGGAGCTGTTTTTT.

J is TRBJ2-3 and V is TRBV29-1; TRBD2 agrees at 7 bases. Unmatched junction bases numbered 3, after V lost 4 bases and J lost 2 bases. CDR3 length: 13 amino acids. Germline loops: CDR1 SQVTM, CDR2 ANQGSEA. CDR3 nucleotides: TGCAGCGTTGGGGGGACTATCACAGATACGCAGTATTTT. Its protein is CSVGGTITDTQYF.

The chain employs TRBV13 and TRBJ1-2, with D perhaps matching TRBD1 (6 bases). V was shortened by 0 bases and J by 2 bases, with 16 bases between the two germline ends. The CDR3 contains 17 residues. Looked up from germline, CDR1 is PRHDT and CDR2 is FYEKMQ (reference sequence). The CDR3 DNA reads as TGTGCCAGCAGCTTAGGGTTAGGGGGGGAAACAAACTATGGCTACACCTTC. Its protein is CASSLGLGGETNYGYTF.

Here the CDR3 DNA reads TGTGCCAGCAGTTTCCGTGGAGGGCATGAGCAGTTCTTC. Amino acid sequence: CASSFRGGHEQFF. V is TRBV12-3 or TRBV12-4 and J is TRBJ2-1, with D maybe TRBD2 (6 bases). Trimming removed 3 bases from V and 8 bases from J, with 11 bases in between. This CDR3 region has 13 residues.

This clone was counted between two and nine times. The V and J genes are TRBV2 and TRBJ1-4; 9 bases are a match to TRBD1. Germline V gene data show CDR1 as SNHLY and CDR2 as FYNNEI. The CDR3 sequence is 15 residues long. V was clipped by 0 bases and J by 11 bases; unmatched bases: 7. CDR3 bases: TGTGCCAGCAGTGAAGCACCGGGACAGGGTGAGAAACTGTTTTTT. Its translation: CASSEAPGQGEKLFF.

The V gene is TRBV27, the J gene TRBJ1-6; D gene unclear. CDR3 length: 15 residues. V lost 4 bases, J lost 4 bases, and 11 bases lay in between. The germline V gene encodes CDR1 MNHEY and CDR2 SMNVEV (reference sequence). CDR3 DNA sequence: TGTGCCAGCAGTTCGGTGGGCGATTATAATTCACCCCTCCACTTT. Residues: CASSSVGDYNSPLHF.

V and J are TRBV30 and TRBJ2-7; no reliable D call. Germline V gives CDR1 GTSNPN, CDR2 SVGIG (reference sequence). This CDR3 is built from 10 residues. The germline V and J ends were trimmed by 1 base and 9 bases, with 7 bases remaining between them. The CDR3 DNA follows: TGTGCCTGGAGTGGGGCAGGGCAGTACTTC. It is translated as CAWSGAGQYF.

The genes are TRBV9 and TRBJ2-5; tentatively, D is TRBD2 (6 bases). Deletions cut 3 bases from V and 0 bases from J, with 9 bases between. Germline V gene data show CDR1 as SGDLS and CDR2 as YYNGEE. The CDR3 has 14 amino acids. Here the CDR3 reads CASSADYHQETQYF. The CDR3 DNA reads as TGTGCCAGCAGCGCGGACTATCACCAAGAGACCCAGTACTTC. Supplemented by reference TRBV9 and TRBJ2-5, the full variable domain reads DSGVTQTPKHLITATGQRVTLRCSPRSGDLSVYWYQQSLDQGLQFLIQYYNGEERAKGNILERFSAQQFPDLHSELNLSSLELGDSALYFCASSADYHQETQYFGPGTRLLVL.

This CDR3 is CASSLGHRFDQPQHF. Written as DNA, the CDR3 is TGTGCCAGCAGTTTAGGCCATCGATTCGATCAGCCCCAGCATTTT. The chain is built from TRBV27 and TRBJ1-5; no reliable D call. V was pared by 2 bases and J by 5 bases, with 13 bases between. The CDR3 consists of 15 residues. Germline CDR1 MNHEY, CDR2 SMNVEV (reference sequence).

The chain recombines TRBV28 with TRBJ1-4; no clear D gene. This CDR3 contains 13 residues. V was cut by 9 bases and J by 3 bases, with 11 bases left in between. Germline CDR1 and CDR2: MDHEN and SYDVKM. The CDR3 sequence is CASTWHSNEKLFF. The CDR3 DNA sequence: TGTGCCAGTACGTGGCATTCTAATGAAAAACTGTTTTTT.

This chain connects TRBV9 to TRBJ1-6; TRBD1 matches 9 bases. J gave up 8 bases and V 5 bases, and 5 bases lay outside the gene matches. Germline-derived CDR1 and CDR2 are SGDLS and YYNGEE. The CDR3 has 14 amino acids. The CDR3: CASRGTGPDSPLHF. The CDR3 DNA is TGTGCCAGCAGGGGGACAGGGCCGGATTCACCCCTCCACTTT.

This clone occurred many times. The V gene is TRBV19, the J gene TRBJ1-2; 7 nucleotides agree with TRBD1. The CDR3 extends over 15 amino acids. After removal of 3 bases from V and 6 bases from J, the junction contained 10 bases not matched to a gene. Germline CDR1 reads LNHDA; CDR2 reads SQIVND (reference sequence). In DNA form, the CDR3 reads TGTGCCAGTAGTATCGAATCGACAGGGTTTCATGGCTACACCTTC. Translation: CASSIESTGFHGYTF.

This chain links TRBV5-5 with TRBJ1-1; D call uncertain. V was trimmed by 6 bases and J by 1 base, leaving 13 bases between them. Germline CDR1 is SGHKS and CDR2 is YYEKEE (reference sequence). The CDR3 consists of 14 residues. In DNA form, the CDR3 reads TGTGCCAGCACCTCGACCCTAGCGAACACTGAAGCTTTCTTT. This sequence encodes CASTSTLANTEAFF.

The chain combines TRBV7-9 with TRBJ2-3, with TRBD2 identical over 7 bases. With 0 bases clipped from V and 1 base from J, the junction kept 1 base outside the gene matches. CDR3 length: 15 amino acids. The germline V gene encodes CDR1 SEHNR and CDR2 FQNEAQ (reference sequence). The CDR3 spells CASSLAGLRTDTQYF. The CDR3 DNA is TGTGCCAGCAGCTTAGCGGGACTACGCACAGATACGCAGTATTTT. The whole variable domain, filled in from reference TRBV7-9 and TRBJ2-3, reads DTGVSQNPRHKITKRGQNVTFRCDPISEHNRLYWYRQTLGQGPEFLTYFQNEAQLEKSRLLSDRFSAERPKGSFSTLEIQRTEQGDSAMYLCASSLAGLRTDTQYFGPGTRLTVL.

The chain uses TRBV19 and TRBJ1-2, with D perhaps TRBD1 (5 bases). V shed 7 bases and J shed 4 bases, with 10 bases lying between them. The germline V gene encodes CDR1 LNHDA and CDR2 SQIVND (reference sequence). There are 12 residues in the CDR3. CDR3 loop: CASTQGSYGYTF. The CDR3 DNA sequence: TGTGCCAGTACGCAGGGCAGCTATGGCTACACCTTC.

The rearrangement links TRBV5-1 to TRBJ2-5, with TRBD1 matching 7 bases. Per the germline V gene, CDR1 is SGHRS and CDR2 is YFSETQ. This CDR3 is 13 amino acids long. V lost 4 bases, J lost 2 bases, and 2 bases stayed unmatched. CDR3 residues: CASSLGQQETQYF. CDR3 coding DNA: TGCGCCAGCAGCCTGGGACAGCAAGAGACCCAGTACTTC.